These 20 T cell receptor beta chains came from one sample sequenced in a study of T cell responses to AZD1222 COVID-19 vaccine. Using immunoSEQ multiplex PCR, the repertoire was profiled, and TCRdb retains in-frame clones only, with some absent. The sample records about 180,000 clones, 85% to 90% being singletons. Specimen: peripheral blood, collected on day 0 of AZD1222 vaccination. The receptors stem from an adult in good health.

This clone appeared a single time. The V gene is TRBV14, the J gene TRBJ2-6, with D possibly being TRBD1 (6 bases). Trimming left V 4 bases short and J 1 base short, with 8 bases between. The germline V gene encodes CDR1 SGHDN and CDR2 FVKESK. This CDR3 has 15 amino acids. CDR3 bases: TGTGCCAGCAGCCCACAGGGTTCTGGGGCCAACGTCCTGACTTTC. Encoded protein: CASSPQGSGANVLTF.

This chain connects TRBV18 to TRBJ2-7; TRBD2 aligns across 8 bases. In germline, CDR1 is KGHSH, CDR2 LQKENI. The length of the CDR3 is 15 residues. J lost 7 bases, V lost 6 bases, and 14 bases had no gene match. The CDR3 loop is CASSPLAGLSEEQYF. CDR3 in DNA: TGTGCCAGCTCTCCTCTAGCGGGTCTTTCGGAGGAGCAGTACTTC.

The gene calls are TRBV28 and TRBJ1-3, with D hard to call. This CDR3 spans 17 amino acids. Per the germline V gene, CDR1 is MDHEN and CDR2 is SYDVKM. With 4 bases removed from V and 0 bases from J, the gap between germline ends came to 16 bases. The CDR3 DNA follows: TGTGCCAGCAGTTCCTGGGAGGAGGGAGCCTCTGGAAACACCATATATTTT. It is translated as CASSSWEEGASGNTIYF.

The gene calls are TRBV5-4 and TRBJ1-1; D not resolved. The CDR3 runs to 15 residues. Germline V gene sequence: CDR1 SGHNT, CDR2 YYREEE (reference sequence). The V end was cut by 3 bases, the J end by 2 bases, with 14 bases between. CDR3 DNA: TGTGCCAGCAGCTCAAACCGTCCAGCCAACACTGAAGCTTTCTTT. This translates into CASSSNRPANTEAFF.

The chain employs TRBV5-6 and TRBJ2-1; 10 bases agree with TRBD2. The CDR3 is made up of 17 amino acids. Trimming cost V 0 bases and J 7 bases; bases outside gene matches: 10. Germline-derived CDR1 and CDR2 are SGHDT and YYEEEE. The CDR3 here is CASSLESSGSIVNEQFF. In DNA form, the CDR3 reads TGTGCCAGCAGCTTGGAGTCTAGCGGGAGTATCGTGAATGAGCAGTTCTTC.

The chain links TRBV11-2 to TRBJ2-5, with 8 bases matching TRBD1. CDR1 SGHAT and CDR2 FQNNGV come from the germline V gene. The V segment lost 4 bases and the J segment 3 bases; nucleotides outside the gene matches: 10. The CDR3 sequence is 16 residues long. The chain's CDR3 is CASSSHRGSKKETQYF. The CDR3 DNA sequence: TGTGCCAGCAGCTCCCACAGGGGGTCAAAAAAAGAGACCCAGTACTTC.

This clone showed up just once. The chain uses TRBV6-5 and TRBJ2-7, with no clear D. The V end was cut by 0 bases, the J end by 2 bases, with 8 bases between. Germline CDR1 MNHEY, CDR2 SVGAGI. This CDR3 contains 14 residues. Written as DNA, the CDR3 is TGTGCCAGCAGTTACTCGAACACCCCCTACGAGCAGTACGTC. It is translated as CASSYSNTPYEQYV.

This chain links TRBV28 with TRBJ2-1, with 9 bases identical to TRBD2. CDR3 length: 15 residues. V trimming: 5 bases; J trimming: 7 bases; junction bases outside the gene matches: 9. Germline CDR1 reads MDHEN; CDR2 reads SYDVKM. CDR3: CASSVAGVQWNEQFF. CDR3 bases: TGTGCCAGCAGTGTAGCGGGAGTGCAATGGAATGAGCAGTTCTTC.

The chain uses TRBV15 and TRBJ1-5, with D uncertain. The ends were cut back, 2 bases at V and 0 bases at J, with 8 bases in the middle. The CDR3 has 15 residues. From germline, CDR1 is LNHNV and CDR2 YYDKDF (reference sequence). The CDR3 region has the DNA TGTGCCACCAGCAGAACCGGGTATAGCAATCAGCCCCAGCATTTT. Its protein product is CATSRTGYSNQPQHF.

V is TRBV15 and J is TRBJ2-5; 7 bases are shared with TRBD1. Germline V gene lookup returns CDR1 LNHNV and CDR2 YYDKDF (reference sequence). The junction had 8 bases not matched to a gene; V was cut back by 5 bases and J by 2 bases. The CDR3 totals 15 residues. CDR3 sequence: CATSGNLGQQETQYF. The CDR3 coding sequence is TGTGCCACCAGCGGAAACCTGGGACAGCAAGAGACCCAGTACTTC.

In the case of this clone: This specimen includes other DNA sequences encoding the same CDR3. The rearrangement joins TRBV5-1 to TRBJ2-5; no firm D call. The CDR3 consists of 15 residues. The V end lost 6 bases, the J end lost 0 bases, and 15 bases lay between the germline ends. Germline V lookup: CDR1 SGHRS, CDR2 YFSETQ. Written as DNA, the CDR3 is TGCGCCAGCACCTACTCCGGCGGAAACCAAGAGACCCAGTACTTC. Translated, it gives CASTYSGGNQETQYF.

This clone has a single count. J is TRBJ1-6 and V is TRBV2, with TRBD1 identical over 11 bases. The V and J ends lost 2 bases and 10 bases, in that order; junction bases with no gene match: 4. CDR3 length: 15 residues. Germline values: CDR1 SNHLY, CDR2 FYNNEI. DNA for the CDR3: TGTGCCAGCAGTGAAAGGGGGACAGGGGGGTCACCCCTCCACTTT. The encoded protein is CASSERGTGGSPLHF.

The CDR3 loop is CAWSVRGNQPQHF. The CDR3, as DNA: TGTGCCTGGAGTGTACGGGGCAATCAGCCCCAGCATTTT. The chain links TRBV30 to TRBJ1-5; D is unclear. The CDR3 is 13 amino acids. From germline, CDR1 is GTSNPN and CDR2 SVGIG (reference sequence). V was trimmed by 0 bases and J by 2 bases, leaving 5 bases between them.

This clone occurred a few times. The DNA of the CDR3 is TGTGCCAGCGCGGGACAGGGGAACACTGAAGCTTTCTTT. Protein: CASAGQGNTEAFF. The chain combines TRBV11-3 with TRBJ1-1; 9 bases map to TRBD1. Trimming at V came to 8 bases and at J to 1 base, leaving 2 bases not matched to a gene. This CDR3 contains 13 residues. From germline, CDR1 is SGHNT and CDR2 YENEEA. Filled out from reference TRBV11-3 and TRBJ1-1, the complete variable domain reads EAGVVQSPRYKIIEKKQPVAFWCNPISGHNTLYWYLQNLGQGPELLIRYENEEAVDDSQLPKDRFSAERLKGVDSTLKIQPAELGDSAVYLCASAGQGNTEAFFGQGTRLTVV.

The V gene is TRBV13, the J gene TRBJ1-1; D is possibly TRBD1 (6 bases). Per the germline V gene, CDR1 is PRHDT and CDR2 is FYEKMQ (reference sequence). CDR3 length equals 16 residues. V was shortened by 5 bases and J by 2 bases, with 18 bases between the two germline ends. For the CDR3, the DNA is TGTGCCAGCAGCCCAGGAAACCGGGACAAAAACACTGAAGCTTTCTTT. Its protein is CASSPGNRDKNTEAFF. Variable domain in full (rest from reference TRBV13 and TRBJ1-1): AAGVIQSPRHLIKEKRETATLKCYPIPRHDTVYWYQQGPGQDPQFLISFYEKMQSDKGSIPDRFSAQQFSDYHSELNMSSLELGDSALYFCASSPGNRDKNTEAFFGQGTRLTVV.

The J gene is TRBJ1-2, the V gene TRBV28; no definite D call. Germline assignment: CDR1 MDHEN and CDR2 SYDVKM. With 10 bases removed from V and 14 bases from J, the gap between germline ends came to 26 bases. This CDR3 has 13 residues. Here the CDR3 reads CATVGTSYRLNTF. CDR3 in DNA: TGTGCCACCGTCGGAACAAGCTATCGACTTAATACCTTC.

The V and J genes are TRBV28 and TRBJ1-4, with 8 bases lining up with TRBD1. Germline CDR1 reads MDHEN; CDR2 reads SYDVKM. V dropped 3 bases and J dropped 5; count of bases not matched to a gene: 8. The CDR3 has 16 amino acids. The CDR3 nucleotides read TGTGCCAGCAGTTTTCTCGGGACAGGCAAGAATGAAAAACTGTTTTTT. It yields the protein CASSFLGTGKNEKLFF.

V gene TRBV3-1 (or the pseudogene TRBV3-2) combines with J gene TRBJ1-1; perhaps TRBD1 as D (5 bases). CDR3 length equals 13 residues. Looked up from germline, CDR1 is LGHDT and CDR2 is YNNKEL (reference sequence). The V end lost 5 bases, the J end lost 1 base, and 8 bases lay between the germline ends. CDR3 DNA sequence: TGTGCCAGCAGCACGACAGAGAACACTGAAGCTTTCTTT. It yields the protein CASSTTENTEAFF.

The chain couples TRBV28 to TRBJ1-2, with TRBD1 identical over 8 bases. V gave up 5 bases and J gave up 3 bases; unmatched junction bases: 5. The germline CDR1 and CDR2 sequences are MDHEN and SYDVKM. This CDR3 contains 14 residues. CDR3 sequence (DNA): TGTGCCAGCAGTAGGCCAGGGGGCCACTATGGCTACACCTTC. Its translation is CASSRPGGHYGYTF.

The chain has TRBV19 and TRBJ1-5, with a weak D call TRBD1 (6 bases). The CDR3 totals 14 residues. In germline, CDR1 is LNHDA, CDR2 SQIVND (reference sequence). V dropped 5 bases and J dropped 3 bases, with 11 bases sitting between them. The CDR3 DNA sequence: TGTGCCAGTAGTGTTAGGACAGTCAATCAGCCCCAGCATTTT. This gives the protein CASSVRTVNQPQHF.